A single sample gave rise to the 23 T cell receptor beta chains below, sequenced in a study of OX40 agonist ivuxolimab in advanced cancers. The assay was immunoSEQ multiplex PCR, and TCRdb's table has in-frame clones only and misses some. Here the sample spans fewer than 65,000 clones, approximately 89% being singletons. Sequences were derived from CD4+ or CD8+ T cells sorted from blood, sampled in a trial of the OX40 agonist ivuxolimab. These receptors originate from an adult with an advanced solid tumor such as melanoma, head and neck, liver or kidney cancer.

V and J are TRBV28 and TRBJ2-7; D unclear. Germline V gene data show CDR1 as MDHEN and CDR2 as SYDVKM. Trimming took 6 bases from V and 4 from J, leaving 13 bases between them. The CDR3 sequence is 13 residues long. CDR3 nucleotide sequence: TGTGCCAGCAGAGGTTTACAACTTTACGAGCAGTACTTC. Translation: CASRGLQLYEQYF.

This clone came up a few times. The rearrangement joins TRBV4-1 to TRBJ1-2; no clear D. Germline V CDR1 and CDR2: MGHRA, YSYEKL. This CDR3 contains 12 residues. V dropped 1 base and J dropped 3 bases, with 3 bases sitting between them. The CDR3 sequence: CASSQGDYGYTF. The CDR3 bases are TGCGCCAGCAGCCAAGGAGACTATGGCTACACCTTC.

V gene TRBV5-1 combines with J gene TRBJ2-1, with D possibly matching TRBD2 (5 bases). Trimming stripped 2 bases from V and 10 bases from J, with 10 bases between. The germline V gene has CDR1 SGHRS and CDR2 YFSETQ. This CDR3 is built from 12 residues. The CDR3: CASSFGGQEQFF. DNA of the CDR3: TGCGCCAGCAGCTTCGGCGGGCAGGAGCAGTTCTTC.

This chain joins TRBV6-5 and TRBJ2-5; perhaps D is TRBD1 or TRBD2 (5 bases each). CDR1 MNHEY and CDR2 SVGAGI come from the germline V gene. This CDR3 is 13 amino acids long. V lost 7 bases to trimming and J lost 5 bases, with 14 bases between them. CDR3 region: CASIGAFAETQYF. The CDR3 DNA is TGTGCCAGCATCGGGGCTTTCGCCGAGACCCAGTACTTC.

V is TRBV19 and J is TRBJ2-2; a weak D match, TRBD2 (7 bases). The germline V gene has CDR1 LNHDA and CDR2 SQIVND (reference sequence). Trimming stripped 9 bases from V and 2 bases from J, with 16 bases between. The CDR3 consists of 15 residues. Here the CDR3 reads CASSGGAFNTGELFF. Written as DNA, the CDR3 is TGTGCCAGCTCTGGGGGGGCATTTAACACCGGGGAGCTGTTTTTT.

The gene calls are TRBV9 and TRBJ1-4; D gene uncertain. Germline assignment: CDR1 SGDLS and CDR2 YYNGEE. There are 15 residues in the CDR3. V was shortened by 0 bases and J by 4 bases, with 10 bases between the two germline ends. The CDR3 is CASSVGQNNNEKLFF. The CDR3 nucleotides read TGTGCCAGCAGCGTAGGCCAGAATAATAATGAAAAACTGTTTTTT.

In its sample, this clone was seen a few times. The rearrangement uses TRBV6-6 and TRBJ2-7; D not resolved. CDR1 is MNHNY and CDR2 is SVGAGI in the germline V gene (reference sequence). The V end lost 2 bases, the J end lost 0 bases, and 11 bases lay between the germline ends. CDR3 length: 15 amino acids. The CDR3, as DNA: TGTGCCAGCAGTTACGAACAGTCACTCTCCTACGAGCAGTACTTC. Residues: CASSYEQSLSYEQYF.

V and J are TRBV4-1 and TRBJ2-7; unclear D gene. The germline gives CDR1 MGHRA, CDR2 YSYEKL. The CDR3 consists of 16 residues. Trimming stripped 6 bases from V and 1 base from J, with 19 bases between. CDR3 DNA sequence: TGCGCCAGCAGTCGTGACTTCTCAGAGATTTCCTACGAGCAGTACTTC. Translating it yields CASSRDFSEISYEQYF.

This clone was seen a single time. The V and J genes are TRBV27 and TRBJ1-2; the D gene is possibly TRBD1 (6 bases). The V gene's germline CDR1 is MNHEY and CDR2 SMNVEV (reference sequence). This CDR3 comprises 16 residues. Trimming pared 4 bases from V and 3 bases from J, leaving 18 bases between. CDR3 in DNA: TGTGCCAGCAGTTGGACTTCAGGGGCCGAAGACTATGGCTACACCTTC. Translation: CASSWTSGAEDYGYTF.

V gene TRBV4-1 combines with J gene TRBJ2-1; 7 nucleotides agree with TRBD2. Germline V CDR1 and CDR2: MGHRA, YSYEKL. V lost 1 base, J lost 8 bases, and 11 bases stayed unmatched. This CDR3 region has 16 residues. The CDR3 here is CASSQVPGGSTDEQFF. The DNA for the CDR3 is TGCGCCAGCAGCCAAGTTCCGGGAGGTTCAACTGATGAGCAGTTCTTC.

V usage is TRBV13 and J usage is TRBJ1-2; D possibly corresponds to TRBD1 (5 bases). The CDR3 covers 13 residues. Germline loops: CDR1 PRHDT, CDR2 FYEKMQ (reference sequence). The V gene lost 5 bases and the J gene lost 8 bases, with 15 bases spanning the gap. CDR3 DNA sequence: TGTGCCAGCAGCCCCCTTGGGGCAGAGGGCTACACCTTC. This codes for CASSPLGAEGYTF.

As to this clone: This sample also contains other DNA sequences that code for the same CDR3. This rearrangement joins TRBV11-3 to TRBJ1-1; D gene unclear. Trimming took 1 base from V and 3 from J, leaving 3 bases between them. The CDR3 is 12 residues long. The germline CDR1 and CDR2 sequences are SGHNT and YENEEA. The CDR3 nucleotides are TGTGCCAGCAGCTTAGGGGACACTGAAGCTTTCTTT. Amino acids: CASSLGDTEAFF.

This clone appeared a few times. The chain employs TRBV7-6 and TRBJ2-7; D may match TRBD1 or TRBD2 (5 bases each). The germline CDR1 and CDR2 sequences are SGHVS and FNYEAQ. The CDR3 runs to 13 residues. The V end was cut by 4 bases, the J end by 4 bases, with 11 bases between. Here the CDR3 reads CASSSGGPYEQYF. CDR3 in DNA: TGTGCCAGCAGCTCTGGGGGTCCTTACGAGCAGTACTTC.

This clone has only one observation. The chain links TRBV27 to TRBJ2-7; TRBD2 is a possible D gene (6 bases). V shed 6 bases and J shed 0 bases, with 24 bases lying between them. This CDR3 is 18 amino acids long. Germline CDR1 is MNHEY and CDR2 is SMNVEV (reference sequence). This CDR3 reads CASRLKRSSGETSYEQYF. In nucleotides, the CDR3 is TGTGCCAGCAGACTGAAGAGGTCCTCGGGGGAAACCTCCTACGAGCAGTACTTC.

The rearrangement joins TRBV5-1 to TRBJ1-1; TRBD1 is a possible D gene (6 bases). Trimming left V 4 bases short and J 0 bases short, with 13 bases between. Looked up from germline, CDR1 is SGHRS and CDR2 is YFSETQ. This CDR3 contains 15 residues. The CDR3 region has the DNA TGCGCCAGCAGCCCGCGGGACAACATGAACACTGAAGCTTTCTTT. Protein: CASSPRDNMNTEAFF.

This clone rates as medium-sized. V gene TRBV6-4 combines with J gene TRBJ1-5; 9 bases align to TRBD1. V dropped 2 bases and J dropped 7; count of bases not matched to a gene: 3. CDR1 is MRHNA, CDR2 SNTAGT, per germline. The CDR3 spans 14 residues. The CDR3 spells CASSDGTGSQPQHF. CDR3 DNA sequence: TGTGCCAGCAGTGACGGGACAGGGAGCCAGCCCCAGCATTTT.

The rearrangement uses TRBV4-2 and TRBJ1-6; D is undetermined. Germline V gene data show CDR1 as LGHNA and CDR2 as YNFKEQ. V was trimmed by 1 base and J by 7 bases, leaving 5 bases between them. This CDR3 region has 13 residues. CDR3 nucleotides: TGTGCCAGCAGCCAAGCTCGAAATTCACCCCTCCACTTT. Protein: CASSQARNSPLHF.

With respect to this clone: A read error may account for a junction end that differs from germline. The V and J genes are TRBV7-7 and TRBJ2-3, with 11 nucleotides matching TRBD1. CDR3 length: 16 amino acids. CDR1 is SSHAT, CDR2 FNYEAQ, per germline (reference sequence). The CDR3 DNA follows: TGTGCTAGCAGCTCCGGACAGGGGGCTTCTGGGGATACGCAGTATTTT. This encodes CASSSGQGASGDTQYF.

The V call is TRBV11-2, the J call TRBJ2-3; either TRBD1 or TRBD2 may fit D (5 bases each). The germline V gene encodes CDR1 SGHAT and CDR2 FQNNGV. The CDR3 extends over 16 amino acids. V lost 0 bases and J 5 bases, leaving 15 bases between the germline ends. CDR3 in amino acids: CASSLDLRGPGDTQYF. In DNA, the CDR3 is TGTGCCAGCAGCTTAGATTTGAGGGGACCGGGAGATACGCAGTATTTT.

V is TRBV7-9 and J is TRBJ2-2; no clear D gene. Trimming left V 6 bases short and J 6 bases short, with 8 bases between. CDR1 and CDR2 from the germline V gene are SEHNR and FQNEAQ (reference sequence). This CDR3 region has 12 residues. The CDR3 loop reads CASRHPAGELFF. CDR3 DNA sequence: TGTGCCAGCAGACACCCAGCCGGGGAGCTGTTTTTT.

This chain joins TRBV11-2 and TRBJ2-5; tentative D call: TRBD1 (5 bases). V lost 2 bases and J lost 5, with 15 bases in between. The CDR3 spans 15 residues. CDR1 is SGHAT, CDR2 FQNNGV, per germline. The CDR3 spells CASSLSPRDEETQYF. The CDR3 bases are TGTGCCAGCAGCTTAAGTCCCAGGGATGAGGAGACCCAGTACTTC.

The V gene is TRBV27, the J gene TRBJ2-2; D could derive from TRBD1 or TRBD2 (5 bases each). The CDR3 runs 15 residues. Germline V gives CDR1 MNHEY, CDR2 SMNVEV (reference sequence). V shed 5 bases and J shed 0 bases, with 10 bases lying between them. This CDR3 reads CASSLGTTNTGELFF. The CDR3 DNA reads as TGTGCCAGCAGTCTCGGGACCACGAACACCGGGGAGCTGTTTTTT.

The chain carries TRBV5-4 and TRBJ1-1; no reliable D call. Germline V gene lookup returns CDR1 SGHNT and CDR2 YYREEE (reference sequence). Between the trimmed V and J ends, which lost 0 bases and 0 bases, there was a span of 6 bases. The CDR3 covers 14 residues. CDR3 DNA: TGTGCCAGCAGCTTGGAACAGCTGAACACTGAAGCTTTCTTT. It yields the protein CASSLEQLNTEAFF.